Listed here are 21 T cell receptor beta chains from one sample, sequenced in a study of cytomegalovirus exposure and HLA in healthy donors. The PCR was carried out with 60 Vbeta primers and 13 Jbeta primers. Using immunoSEQ multiplex PCR, the repertoire was profiled, and TCRdb retains in-frame clones only, with some absent. The data show 200,000 to 250,000 clones, 70% to 80% seen once. Sequencing used PBMCs. All receptors derive from a young woman in good health and CMV-seronegative.

This chain uses TRBV2 with TRBJ1-1; 11 bases agree with TRBD1. J lost 4 bases, V lost 6 bases, and 10 bases had no gene match. This CDR3 has 16 amino acids. Germline CDR1 is SNHLY and CDR2 is FYNNEI. CDR3 amino acids: CASRDRGRGDGTEAFF. The CDR3 nucleotides read TGTGCCAGCAGGGACAGGGGGCGAGGCGATGGCACTGAAGCTTTCTTT.

This sequence joins TRBV6-1 and TRBJ1-1, with D tentatively TRBD1 (6 bases). Germline assignment: CDR1 MNHNS and CDR2 SASEGT. Trimming stripped 7 bases from V and 4 bases from J, with 16 bases between. CDR3 size: 14 residues. The DNA of the CDR3 is TGTGCCAGCACTTCAGGGGCAGACGGCACTGAAGCTTTCTTT. Its translation is CASTSGADGTEAFF.

In this sample, this clone turned up once. This chain uses TRBV14 with TRBJ2-1; possibly TRBD1 for D (6 bases). V lost 8 bases and J 8 bases, leaving 19 bases between the germline ends. CDR3 length equals 14 residues. Germline V gives CDR1 SGHDN, CDR2 FVKESK. CDR3 residues: CASSSGPGGYEQFF. The CDR3 DNA sequence: TGTGCCAGCTCGTCCGGCCCTGGGGGCTATGAGCAGTTCTTC.

Comments on this clone: Relative to the germline gene, one junction end is altered; a read error may explain this. The chain joins TRBV18 to TRBJ1-3; TRBD1 agrees at 7 bases. The length of the CDR3 is 17 residues. The germline V gene encodes CDR1 KGHSH and CDR2 LQKENI. The CDR3 region is CDSSPLSGRGAGNTIYF. The CDR3 bases are TGTGACAGCTCACCACTTTCCGGCAGGGGGGCTGGAAACACCATATATTTT. The variable domain in full, with the rest retrieved from reference TRBV18 and TRBJ1-3, is NAGVMQNPRHLVRRRGQEARLRCSPMKGHSHVYWYRQLPEEGLKFMVYLQKENIIDESGMPKERFSAEFPKEGPSILRIQQVVRGDSAAYFCDSSPLSGRGAGNTIYFGEGSWLTVV.

This clone showed up just a few times. V usage is TRBV25-1 and J usage is TRBJ2-2, with a weak D call TRBD2 (5 bases). Germline lookup yields CDR1 MGHDK and CDR2 SYGVNS. Trimming removed 0 bases at V and 0 bases at J, with 5 bases between. This CDR3 is 15 amino acids long. The CDR3 DNA reads TGTGCCAGCAGTGAATACGGGGCGAACACCGGGGAGCTGTTTTTT. It yields the protein CASSEYGANTGELFF. Complete variable domain (other parts from reference TRBV25-1 and TRBJ2-2): EADIYQTPRYLVIGTGKKITLECSQTMGHDKMYWYQQDPGMELHLIHYSYGVNSTEKGDLSSESTVSRIRTEHFPLTLESARPSHTSQYLCASSEYGANTGELFFGEGSRLTVL.

A single count supports this clone. CDR3: CASSLSGRGSGEQFF. The CDR3 region has the DNA TGTGCCAGCAGCTTAAGTGGCAGGGGTTCTGGTGAGCAGTTCTTC. The V call is TRBV7-3, the J call TRBJ2-1; a possible D gene is TRBD1 (6 bases). CDR1 and CDR2 from the germline V gene are SGHTA and FQGTGA. V was cut by 1 base and J by 9 bases, with 16 bases left in between. The CDR3 sequence is 15 residues long. Using reference TRBV7-3 and TRBJ2-1 for the parts outside the CDR3, the full variable domain is GAGVSQTPSNKVTEKGKYVELRCDPISGHTALYWYRQSLGQGPEFLIYFQGTGAADDSGLPNDRFFAVRPEGSVSTLKIQRTERGDSAVYLCASSLSGRGSGEQFFGPGTRLTVL.

The rearrangement uses TRBV30 and TRBJ2-3; D perhaps matches TRBD2 (5 bases). CDR3 length: 13 residues. Germline V gene lookup returns CDR1 GTSNPN and CDR2 SVGIG (reference sequence). The V end lost 8 bases, the J end lost 4 bases, and 16 bases lay between the germline ends. CDR3 loop: CAQAGEGPDTQYF. The CDR3 DNA reads as TGTGCCCAGGCCGGGGAAGGGCCAGATACGCAGTATTTT.

J is TRBJ2-3 and V is TRBV29-1; 15 positions match TRBD2. V lost 1 base and J lost 14; bases outside the gene matches: 4. Germline V gene lookup returns CDR1 SQVTM and CDR2 ANQGSEA. CDR3 length: 13 amino acids. CDR3 residues: CSVEGTSGRDLYF. For the CDR3, the DNA is TGCAGCGTTGAAGGGACTAGCGGGAGGGACTTGTATTTT.

The chain couples TRBV5-1 to TRBJ1-1; 7 positions match TRBD1. Unmatched junction bases numbered 6, after V lost 0 bases and J lost 1 base. The CDR3 runs 16 residues. Germline V CDR1 and CDR2: SGHRS, YFSETQ. CDR3 amino acids: CASSLAERQGNTEAFF. DNA for the CDR3: TGCGCCAGCAGCTTGGCCGAAAGACAGGGGAACACTGAAGCTTTCTTT.

This rearrangement joins TRBV4-1 to TRBJ1-2, with D possibly being TRBD1 (6 bases). Germline lookup yields CDR1 MGHRA and CDR2 YSYEKL. This CDR3 has 18 amino acids. V was pared by 6 bases and J by 5 bases, with 28 bases between. The DNA of the CDR3 is TGCGCCAGCAGTCCTACCGGGACACCCGGGCAGCGGCTATATGGCTACACCTTC. Its translation is CASSPTGTPGQRLYGYTF.

The chain uses TRBV19 and TRBJ2-1, with 8 bases identical to TRBD1. In germline, CDR1 is LNHDA, CDR2 SQIVND (reference sequence). The CDR3 spans 14 residues. Trimming removed 4 bases from V and 8 bases from J; junction bases left unmatched: 7. The CDR3 loop is CASSTRDRKDEQFF. Here the CDR3 DNA reads TGTGCCAGTAGTACCCGGGACAGGAAAGATGAGCAGTTCTTC.

This clone was counted once. The V call is TRBV18, the J call TRBJ1-1, with D possibly being TRBD1 (5 bases). CDR1 is KGHSH and CDR2 is LQKENI in the germline V gene. V was shortened by 0 bases and J by 1 base, with 9 bases between the two germline ends. The CDR3 runs to 15 residues. The CDR3 nucleotides are TGTGCCAGCTCACCACCGGGCGGGGGGAACACTGAAGCTTTCTTT. Protein: CASSPPGGGNTEAFF. Full variable domain (rest looked up from reference TRBV18 and TRBJ1-1): NAGVMQNPRHLVRRRGQEARLRCSPMKGHSHVYWYRQLPEEGLKFMVYLQKENIIDESGMPKERFSAEFPKEGPSILRIQQVVRGDSAAYFCASSPPGGGNTEAFFGQGTRLTVV.

The CDR3 here is CASSGGVQETQYF. The CDR3 DNA reads as TGTGCCAGTAGTGGAGGCGTCCAAGAGACCCAGTACTTC. The chain combines TRBV19 with TRBJ2-5, with D perhaps TRBD2 (5 bases). Germline CDR1 reads LNHDA; CDR2 reads SQIVND (reference sequence). This CDR3 contains 13 residues. Trimming shortened V by 5 bases and J by 1 base, and 8 bases separated the two germline ends.

V is TRBV6-5 and J is TRBJ2-1; 7 bases fit TRBD1. CDR1 and CDR2 (germline): MNHEY, SVGAGI. Trimming took 7 bases from V and 7 from J; bases not matched to a gene: 4. This CDR3 comprises 12 residues. CDR3 nucleotide sequence: TGTGCCAGCACGGACAGGTCGAATGAGCAGTTCTTC. Encoded protein: CASTDRSNEQFF.

The V and J genes are TRBV5-4 and TRBJ1-5; the match to TRBD1 covers 10 bases. Germline values: CDR1 SGHNT, CDR2 YYREEE (reference sequence). The CDR3 length is 15 residues. Trimming took 3 bases from V and 5 from J; bases not matched to a gene: 5. Here the CDR3 reads CASSSGTGDDQPQHF. The DNA for the CDR3 is TGTGCCAGCAGCTCCGGGACAGGGGATGATCAGCCCCAGCATTTT.

The chain employs TRBV9 and TRBJ2-3, with a weak D call TRBD2 (7 bases). This CDR3 has 16 amino acids. Germline V gene lookup returns CDR1 SGDLS and CDR2 YYNGEE. V was cut by 0 bases and J by 1 base, with 12 bases left in between. CDR3 loop: CASSVGGGAGTDTQYF. In DNA, the CDR3 is TGTGCCAGCAGCGTAGGCGGGGGCGCAGGCACAGATACGCAGTATTTT. Complete variable domain (other parts from reference TRBV9 and TRBJ2-3): DSGVTQTPKHLITATGQRVTLRCSPRSGDLSVYWYQQSLDQGLQFLIQYYNGEERAKGNILERFSAQQFPDLHSELNLSSLELGDSALYFCASSVGGGAGTDTQYFGPGTRLTVL.

V gene TRBV7-9 combines with J gene TRBJ1-6; TRBD1 aligns across 7 bases. The CDR3 consists of 14 residues. CDR1 SEHNR and CDR2 FQNEAQ come from the germline V gene (reference sequence). Trimming took 3 bases from V and 10 from J; bases not matched to a gene: 6. The CDR3 region is CASSLGDRVSPLHF. CDR3 bases: TGTGCCAGCAGCTTGGGGGACAGAGTGTCACCCCTCCACTTT.

CDR3 bases: TGTGCCAGCAGTTTCAGCGGTTCAAGCTCCTACAATGAGCAGTTCTTC. This translates into CASSFSGSSSYNEQFF. The rearrangement links TRBV27 to TRBJ2-1, with D possibly TRBD2 on 5 matching bases. CDR3 length equals 16 residues. Between the trimmed V and J ends, which lost 3 bases and 0 bases, there was a span of 12 bases. Germline CDR1 is MNHEY and CDR2 is SMNVEV (reference sequence).

This clone was detected a few times. CDR3 coding DNA: TGCGCCAGCACCTTTACAGGGGACACTGAAGCTTTCTTT. This codes for CASTFTGDTEAFF. The chain couples TRBV5-1 to TRBJ1-1; 7 bases agree with TRBD1. The germline CDR1 and CDR2 sequences are SGHRS and YFSETQ. The CDR3 runs to 13 residues. Trimming cost V 6 bases and J 3 bases; bases outside gene matches: 5. The whole variable domain, filled in from reference TRBV5-1 and TRBJ1-1, reads KAGVTQTPRYLIKTRGQQVTLSCSPISGHRSVSWYQQTPGQGLQFLFEYFSETQRNKGNFPGRFSGRQFSNSRSEMNVSTLELGDSALYLCASTFTGDTEAFFGQGTRLTVV.

This chain joins TRBV6-5 and TRBJ2-2, with TRBD1 identical over 7 bases. Germline V gives CDR1 MNHEY, CDR2 SVGAGI. V lost 5 bases to trimming and J lost 5 bases; unmatched junction nucleotides: 2. This CDR3 region has 13 residues. CDR3 loop: CASSDRVTGELFF. In DNA form, the CDR3 reads TGTGCCAGCAGTGACAGGGTGACCGGGGAGCTGTTTTTT.

This clone was observed a few times. This rearrangement joins TRBV5-1 to TRBJ2-5; 7 nucleotides match TRBD2. This CDR3 has 15 amino acids. V lost 5 bases to trimming and J lost 2 bases; unmatched junction nucleotides: 9. Germline CDR1 reads SGHRS; CDR2 reads YFSETQ. This CDR3 reads CASRISGSPQETQYF. In DNA, the CDR3 is TGCGCCAGCAGAATTAGCGGGTCACCTCAAGAGACCCAGTACTTC. Using reference TRBV5-1 and TRBJ2-5 for the parts outside the CDR3, the full variable domain is KAGVTQTPRYLIKTRGQQVTLSCSPISGHRSVSWYQQTPGQGLQFLFEYFSETQRNKGNFPGRFSGRQFSNSRSEMNVSTLELGDSALYLCASRISGSPQETQYFGPGTRLLVL.